The next 23 T cell receptor beta chains were all read from a single sample in a study of T cells in Graves' hyperthyroidism and ophthalmopathy. The investigators amplified TCR beta CDR3 regions from RNA transcripts. HTBI primers were used for first-round RT-PCR of the TCR CDR3. A single record per CDR3 protein comes from TCRdb applying MiXCR to the multiplex PCR reads. The data contain fewer than 55,000 distinct CDR3 sequences, 45% to 65% of them seen just once; the ten biggest clones take up over 30%. Sequenced input: peripheral blood or thyroid tissue (not recorded which). The receptors shown here come from a man between 18 and 29 years old with Graves' hyperthyroidism.

V is TRBV7-9 and J is TRBJ2-5, with D tentatively TRBD1 or TRBD2 (5 bases each). The CDR3 totals 13 residues. Per germline, CDR1 SEHNR and CDR2 FQNEAQ (reference sequence). Trimming stripped 7 bases from V and 5 bases from J, with 14 bases between. CDR3 loop: CASIPTGAETQYF. Written as DNA, the CDR3 is TGTGCCAGCATCCCTACCGGGGCGGAGACCCAGTACTTC.

As concerns this clonotype: The conserved closing phenylalanine or tryptophan is absent in this CDR3, likely reflecting a read error. The V and J genes are TRBV5-1 and TRBJ2-7; TRBD1 matches at 7 bases. Unmatched junction bases numbered 6, after V lost 4 bases and J lost 2 bases. CDR1 is SGHRS and CDR2 is YFSETQ in the germline V gene. This CDR3 is built from 14 residues. This chain's CDR3 is CASSPNTGAYEQYL. DNA for the CDR3: TGCGCCAGCAGCCCAAATACAGGGGCCTACGAGCAGTACCTC.

By share of the sample, this clonotype is medium-sized. The chain has TRBV7-2 and TRBJ2-7; D is unresolved. The germline gives CDR1 SGHTA, CDR2 FQGNSA. The CDR3 runs to 13 residues. The V and J ends lost 5 bases and 6 bases respectively, with 14 bases between them. The CDR3 spells CASSVSAAPEQYF. The CDR3 DNA reads TGTGCCAGCAGCGTCTCGGCAGCTCCCGAGCAGTACTTC.

This clonotype was observed many times. The rearrangement links TRBV6-2 or TRBV6-3 to TRBJ1-5; TRBD1 might be the D (6 bases). The ends were cut back, 2 bases at V and 2 bases at J, with 7 bases in the middle. Germline-derived CDR1 and CDR2 are MNHEY and SVGEGT. This CDR3 region has 14 residues. CDR3 protein: CASSYGGGNQPQHF. CDR3 DNA sequence: TGTGCCAGCAGTTACGGGGGCGGCAATCAGCCCCAGCATTTT.

This clonotype was observed at least ten times. V gene TRBV5-1 combines with J gene TRBJ2-3; 7 positions match TRBD1. This CDR3 comprises 15 residues. Per the germline V gene, CDR1 is SGHRS and CDR2 is YFSETQ. V lost 0 bases and J lost 1; bases outside the gene matches: 2. Here the CDR3 reads CASSLGDSRTDTQYF. CDR3 nucleotides: TGCGCCAGCAGCTTGGGGGACAGCCGCACAGATACGCAGTATTTT.

This sequence joins TRBV7-2 and TRBJ2-7; the match to TRBD1 covers 9 bases. The germline V gene has CDR1 SGHTA and CDR2 FQGNSA. CDR3 length: 15 residues. Losses at the gene ends were 4 bases for V and 2 bases for J; bases not matched to a gene: 6. The CDR3 region has the DNA TGTGCCAGCAGCTCTTCCGGGACAGGGACCTACGAGCAGTACTTC. Its translation is CASSSSGTGTYEQYF. Combining the CDR3 with reference TRBV7-2 and TRBJ2-7 gives the whole variable domain GAGVSQSPSNKVTEKGKDVELRCDPISGHTALYWYRQSLGQGLEFLIYFQGNSAPDKSGLPSDRFSAERTGGSVSTLTIQRTQQEDSAVYLCASSSSGTGTYEQYFGPGTRLTVT.

The chain links TRBV5-1 to TRBJ2-7; either TRBD1 or TRBD2 may fit D (5 bases each). There are 13 residues in the CDR3. CDR1 is SGHRS and CDR2 is YFSETQ in the germline V gene. The V end lost 4 bases, the J end lost 0 bases, and 8 bases lay between the germline ends. Here the CDR3 reads CASSEGSSYEQYF. As DNA, the CDR3 is TGCGCCAGCAGCGAGGGGAGCTCCTACGAGCAGTACTTC.

This clonotype was detected ten times or more. The chain is built from TRBV6-6 and TRBJ1-2; perhaps TRBD1 as D (6 bases). The CDR3 sequence is 14 residues long. V was shortened by 0 bases and J by 6 bases, with 11 bases between the two germline ends. Germline CDR1 and CDR2: MNHNY and SVGAGI (reference sequence). CDR3 amino acids: CASSYSKGHNGYTF. The CDR3 DNA sequence: TGTGCCAGCAGTTACTCGAAGGGACATAATGGCTACACCTTC.

The CDR3 DNA reads TGTGCCATCGAGACCAAGCTCGGGGAGCTGTTTTTT. The encoded protein is CAIETKLGELFF. The genes are TRBV10-3 and TRBJ2-2; D is ambiguous. Looked up from germline, CDR1 is ENHRY and CDR2 is SYGVKD. CDR3 size: 12 residues. V dropped 8 bases and J dropped 7 bases, with 11 bases sitting between them.

This clonotype has only a few counts. The chain is built from TRBV12-3 or TRBV12-4 and TRBJ2-5, with 11 nucleotides matching TRBD2. This CDR3 is built from 15 residues. The V gene end was trimmed by 3 bases and the J gene end by 4 bases; junction bases not matched to a gene: 4. CDR3 coding DNA: TGTGCCAGCAGTTTTACTAGCGGGGGTTCAGAGACCCAGTACTTC. Protein sequence: CASSFTSGGSETQYF.

Ten or more counts support this clonotype. The rearrangement links TRBV19 to TRBJ1-2; 7 nucleotides align to TRBD1. Germline values: CDR1 LNHDA, CDR2 SQIVND (reference sequence). CDR3 length equals 15 residues. The junction had 8 bases not matched to a gene; V was cut back by 4 bases and J by 3 bases. The CDR3 here is CASSRDGQAYYGYTF. The CDR3 bases are TGTGCCAGTAGTAGAGACGGACAGGCATACTATGGCTACACCTTC.

Worth noting for this clonotype: A junction end diverges from the germline sequence, so it may reflect a read error. V gene TRBV15 combines with J gene TRBJ2-7; 8 bases are shared with TRBD1. CDR3 size: 13 residues. Per the germline V gene, CDR1 is LNHNV and CDR2 is YYDKDF (reference sequence). For the CDR3, the DNA is TGTGCCGGCAGCGAGGACAGGGCCGGCGAGCAGTGCTTC. Its translation is CAGSEDRAGEQCF.

This clonotype appeared a single time. The gene calls are TRBV14 and TRBJ1-5; D gene ambiguous. Trimming pared 5 bases from V and 9 bases from J, leaving 8 bases between. The germline V gene encodes CDR1 SGHDN and CDR2 FVKESK. The CDR3 consists of 11 residues. CDR3 nucleotide sequence: TGTGCCAGCAGCTCCAGAGGGCCCCAGCATTTT. Protein product: CASSSRGPQHF.

The V call is TRBV11-2, the J call TRBJ1-6; D ambiguous. This CDR3 spans 17 amino acids. CDR1 SGHAT and CDR2 FQNNGV come from the germline V gene. Trimming pared 1 base from V and 8 bases from J, leaving 18 bases between. The CDR3 is CASSLAITLMWDSPLHF. Written as DNA, the CDR3 is TGTGCCAGCAGCTTAGCTATTACCCTCATGTGGGATTCACCCCTCCACTTT.

This clonotype was seen more than once but under ten times. The rearrangement joins TRBV2 to TRBJ2-3, with a tentative D call TRBD2 (6 bases). Germline loops: CDR1 SNHLY, CDR2 FYNNEI. V dropped 7 bases and J dropped 0 bases, with 26 bases sitting between them. The CDR3 runs 19 residues. Here the CDR3 DNA reads TGTGCCAGCATGACTTTTTGGAACGGGGGTTCTACTAGCACAGATACGCAGTATTTT. Translated, it gives CASMTFWNGGSTSTDTQYF.

The chain links TRBV12-3 or TRBV12-4 to TRBJ1-6, with D perhaps matching TRBD1 (5 bases). This CDR3 comprises 15 residues. V lost 7 bases and J 9 bases, leaving 19 bases between the germline ends. This chain's CDR3 is CASNYTRDGGSPLHF. The CDR3 DNA reads as TGTGCCAGCAATTATACCCGGGACGGAGGTTCACCCCTCCACTTT.

In this sample, this clonotype turned up a few times. This chain connects TRBV7-2 to TRBJ2-7; 9 bases agree with TRBD1. The CDR3 length is 14 residues. Trimming at V came to 5 bases and at J to 6 bases, leaving 8 bases not matched to a gene. Germline V gene sequence: CDR1 SGHTA, CDR2 FQGNSA. The CDR3 spells CASSPGTGLAEQYF. The DNA for the CDR3 is TGTGCCAGCAGCCCCGGGACAGGGTTGGCCGAGCAGTACTTC.

In DNA, the CDR3 is TGCAGCGTTACGGCTAGCTACGCCTACGAGCAGTACTTC. This gives the protein CSVTASYAYEQYF. This chain uses TRBV29-1 with TRBJ2-7, with a possible D match to TRBD2 (5 bases). CDR1 and CDR2 (germline): SQVTM, ANQGSEA. With 5 bases removed from V and 2 bases from J, the gap between germline ends came to 13 bases. The CDR3 runs to 13 residues.

Of note for this clonotype: With a much larger clone just one base away, this may be a read error. This chain links TRBV4-3 with TRBJ2-1, with 9 bases matching TRBD1. From germline, CDR1 is LGHNA and CDR2 YSLEER. The length of the CDR3 is 15 residues. Written as DNA, the CDR3 is TGCGCCAGCAGCCAAGGCGATACAGGGGGCAATGAGCGGTTCTTC. Translated, it gives CASSQGDTGGNERFF.

This chain joins TRBV20-1 and TRBJ2-7; 9 nucleotides line up with TRBD1. The CDR3 is 12 residues long. Germline-derived CDR1 and CDR2 are DFQATT and SNEGSKA (reference sequence). Trimming cost V 4 bases and J 4 bases; bases outside gene matches: 2. CDR3 in amino acids: CSAKQGAYEQYF. The CDR3 nucleotides read TGCAGTGCTAAACAGGGGGCTTACGAGCAGTACTTC.

As concerns this clonotype: The missing conserved phenylalanine or tryptophan at the end of this CDR3 makes a read error likely. It is unclear where the CDR3 begins or ends on the DNA, so no DNA is shown, and the CDR3 is as TCRdb lists it. The CDR3 here is CASSGTGT. V is TRBV9 and J is TRBJ2-5; the table's D call of TRBD1 was not tested on the DNA. The CDR3 contains 8 residues when both ends are counted. Per germline, CDR1 SGDLS and CDR2 YYNGEE.

The J gene is TRBJ1-2, the V gene TRBV10-3; D perhaps matches TRBD1 (6 bases). Trimming stripped 10 bases from V and 5 bases from J, with 14 bases between. The CDR3 covers 12 residues. Germline V gene lookup returns CDR1 ENHRY and CDR2 SYGVKD. The CDR3 region has the DNA TGTGCCAGCAGACGGGGGGCGTATGGCTACACCTTC. It codes for CASRRGAYGYTF.

This clonotype was detected ten times or more. The CDR3 reads CASSPKTGPQPQHF. DNA for the CDR3: TGTGCCAGCAGCCCTAAGACAGGGCCTCAGCCCCAGCATTTT. This chain connects TRBV5-5 to TRBJ1-5, with TRBD1 identical over 7 bases. Trimming removed 4 bases from V and 6 bases from J; junction bases left unmatched: 7. Germline values: CDR1 SGHKS, CDR2 YYEKEE (reference sequence). CDR3 length equals 14 residues.